This T cell receptor (beta chain) originates from a study of cytomegalovirus exposure and HLA in healthy donors. CDR3 size: 16 residues. Germline assignment: CDR1 GTSNPN and CDR2 SVGIG (reference sequence). V trimming: 0 bases; J trimming: 7 bases; junction bases outside the gene matches: 12. Amplification used 60 Vbeta primers and 13 Jbeta primers. Clones were read by immunoSEQ multiplex PCR, and TCRdb kept only the in-frame ones, dropping some. The data contain fewer than 200,000 clones, 78% of them singletons. The chain employs TRBV30 and TRBJ2-1; 7 bases map to TRBD2. The sequence derives from a female donor in good health and CMV-seronegative. Input material: PBMCs. The CDR3 protein is CAWSVRTSERSNEQFF. CDR3 sequence (DNA): TGTGCCTGGAGTGTTCGAACTAGCGAGAGATCGAATGAGCAGTTCTTC. The whole variable domain, remainder taken from reference TRBV30 and TRBJ2-1, is SQTIHQWPATLVQPVGSPLSLECTVEGTSNPNLYWYRQAAGRGLQLLFYSVGIGQISSEVPQNLSASRPQDRQFILSSKKLLLSDSGFYLCAWSVRTSERSNEQFFGPGTRLTVL.